Below are 30 T cell receptor beta chains sequenced from a single sample in a study of cytomegalovirus exposure and HLA in healthy donors. The PCR was carried out with 60 Vbeta primers and 13 Jbeta primers. Sequencing was performed with immunoSEQ multiplex PCR; in TCRdb, only in-frame clones are kept and a portion is missing. In the table there are more than 200,000 clones, 60% to 80% of which are singletons. What was sequenced was PBMCs. Receptors originate from a male donor in good health and CMV-seronegative.

The rearrangement links TRBV7-2 to TRBJ2-7, with D tentatively TRBD1 (6 bases). The CDR3 sequence is 14 residues long. Germline CDR1 reads SGHTA; CDR2 reads FQGNSA. The germline V and J ends were trimmed by 1 base and 3 bases, with 10 bases remaining between them. The CDR3 DNA reads as TGTGCCAGCAGCTTAGACCAGGGGTACTACGAGCAGTACTTC. Protein sequence: CASSLDQGYYEQYF.

The chain combines TRBV11-2 with TRBJ2-5; TRBD1 might be the D (6 bases). Trimming shortened V by 5 bases and J by 3 bases, and 22 bases separated the two germline ends. The CDR3 consists of 17 residues. The V gene's germline CDR1 is SGHAT and CDR2 FQNNGV. DNA of the CDR3: TGTGCCAGCAGCAATACAGGGTCACAATATAGGAAAGAGACCCAGTACTTC. Residues: CASSNTGSQYRKETQYF.

This chain connects TRBV6-4 to TRBJ2-1, with 13 nucleotides matching TRBD2. This CDR3 is 13 amino acids long. V trimming: 2 bases; J trimming: 13 bases; junction bases outside the gene matches: 2. The V gene's germline CDR1 is MRHNA and CDR2 SNTAGT. CDR3: CASSDGTSGNQFF. The DNA of the CDR3 is TGTGCCAGCAGTGACGGGACTAGCGGGAATCAGTTCTTC.

V usage is TRBV15 and J usage is TRBJ1-1; a possible D gene is TRBD1 (5 bases). Trimming removed 2 bases from V and 3 bases from J, with 7 bases in between. Germline V gene data show CDR1 as LNHNV and CDR2 as YYDKDF (reference sequence). The length of the CDR3 is 13 residues. CDR3 nucleotide sequence: TGTGCCACCAGCAGAAAAGGGGACACTGAAGCTTTCTTT. Amino acids: CATSRKGDTEAFF.

This chain connects TRBV4-1 to TRBJ1-1; tentatively, D is TRBD1 (5 bases). V lost 1 base, J lost 4 bases, and 13 bases lay in between. The V gene's germline CDR1 is MGHRA and CDR2 YSYEKL. The CDR3 totals 15 residues. The chain's CDR3 is CASSQVRGRSTEAFF. For the CDR3, the DNA is TGCGCCAGCAGCCAAGTCCGGGGGAGGTCCACTGAAGCTTTCTTT.

V gene TRBV2 combines with J gene TRBJ2-1, with unresolved D. V was clipped by 11 bases and J by 5 bases, with 7 bases between them. Germline V gene lookup returns CDR1 SNHLY and CDR2 FYNNEI. The CDR3 is 10 amino acids. CDR3 in amino acids: CACRDNEQFF. CDR3 DNA: TGTGCCTGTCGGGACAATGAGCAGTTCTTC.

V gene TRBV25-1 combines with J gene TRBJ1-1; perhaps TRBD1 as D (6 bases). V was pared by 10 bases and J by 0 bases, with 12 bases between. CDR1 is MGHDK and CDR2 is SYGVNS in the germline V gene. This CDR3 spans 13 amino acids. CDR3 sequence reads: CATSTGLNTEAFF. In DNA, the CDR3 is TGTGCCACCTCGACAGGCTTGAACACTGAAGCTTTCTTT.

J is TRBJ2-3 and V is TRBV9, with a weak D call TRBD1 (6 bases). The CDR3 contains 15 residues. CDR1 SGDLS and CDR2 YYNGEE come from the germline V gene. V lost 0 bases and J lost 2, with 10 bases in between. CDR3 loop: CASSVADRITDTQYF. CDR3 nucleotides: TGTGCCAGCAGCGTAGCGGACAGAATCACAGATACGCAGTATTTT. Full variable domain (remainder filled in from reference TRBV9 and TRBJ2-3): DSGVTQTPKHLITATGQRVTLRCSPRSGDLSVYWYQQSLDQGLQFLIQYYNGEERAKGNILERFSAQQFPDLHSELNLSSLELGDSALYFCASSVADRITDTQYFGPGTRLTVL.

This chain uses TRBV27 with TRBJ2-3; 8 nucleotides agree with TRBD2. This CDR3 comprises 18 residues. In germline, CDR1 is MNHEY, CDR2 SMNVEV (reference sequence). After removal of 2 bases from V and 0 bases from J, the junction contained 10 bases not matched to a gene. The CDR3 bases are TGTGCCAGCAGTTTACGGCTAGCGGGCTATTATAGCACAGATACGCAGTATTTT. Its translation: CASSLRLAGYYSTDTQYF.

This clone was counted once. V and J are TRBV6-1 and TRBJ2-7, with D tentatively TRBD1 (5 bases). This CDR3 region has 16 residues. With 1 base removed from V and 2 bases from J, the gap between germline ends came to 15 bases. In germline, CDR1 is MNHNS, CDR2 SASEGT. CDR3 in DNA: TGTGCCAGCAGTGAAGAAGGTATAGGGGTTCCCTACGAGCAGTACTTC. Its translation is CASSEEGIGVPYEQYF.

The chain couples TRBV2 to TRBJ2-5, with D possibly matching TRBD1 (5 bases). This CDR3 has 15 amino acids. Trimming stripped 3 bases from V and 2 bases from J, with 13 bases between. Germline lookup yields CDR1 SNHLY and CDR2 FYNNEI. The CDR3 protein is CASSDFRDSQETQYF. The CDR3 DNA reads TGTGCCAGCAGTGATTTTCGTGACAGTCAAGAGACCCAGTACTTC.

The J gene is TRBJ2-1, the V gene TRBV4-2; 7 positions match TRBD1. V trimming: 6 bases; J trimming: 7 bases; junction bases outside the gene matches: 12. Germline V gives CDR1 LGHNA, CDR2 YNFKEQ. CDR3 length: 15 amino acids. The CDR3 coding sequence is TGTGCCAGCAGGGAACTCACGACAGGGTCGAATGAGCAGTTCTTC. The encoded protein is CASRELTTGSNEQFF.

This chain connects TRBV11-3 to TRBJ2-7; a possible D gene is TRBD1 (6 bases). Germline V gives CDR1 SGHNT, CDR2 YENEEA. Deletions cut 5 bases from V and 1 base from J, with 15 bases between. CDR3 length: 15 residues. CDR3 loop: CASSPSGQPSYEQYF. For the CDR3, the DNA is TGTGCCAGCAGCCCGAGCGGACAGCCGTCCTACGAGCAGTACTTC.

This clone was recorded a few times. V and J are TRBV29-1 and TRBJ2-3, with 9 bases matching TRBD2. In germline, CDR1 is SQVTM, CDR2 ANQGSEA. There are 13 residues in the CDR3. Trimming cost V 5 bases and J 4 bases; bases outside gene matches: 4. The CDR3 spells CSVSAGGADTQYF. In DNA, the CDR3 is TGCAGCGTTTCAGCGGGGGGTGCAGATACGCAGTATTTT.

The rearrangement uses TRBV5-1 and TRBJ2-1, with D perhaps TRBD1 (5 bases). V gave up 6 bases and J gave up 1 base, with 14 bases separating them. The CDR3 has 15 residues. The germline V gene encodes CDR1 SGHRS and CDR2 YFSETQ. The CDR3 DNA reads TGCGCCAGCACCCAAACCCAGGGATCCTACAATGAGCAGTTCTTC. This encodes CASTQTQGSYNEQFF.

The chain combines TRBV5-1 with TRBJ2-7; D is perhaps TRBD2 (7 bases). The CDR3 contains 15 residues. Germline loops: CDR1 SGHRS, CDR2 YFSETQ. Trimming cost V 3 bases and J 3 bases, with 16 bases left between them. The CDR3: CASSSRGDTFYEQYF. CDR3 sequence (DNA): TGCGCCAGCAGCTCCCGGGGGGACACCTTCTACGAGCAGTACTTC.

This clone was recorded only once. CDR3 residues: CAWSATGSSGNTIYF. CDR3 in DNA: TGTGCCTGGAGTGCAACAGGGAGCTCTGGAAACACCATATATTTT. The V gene is TRBV30, the J gene TRBJ1-3; D is possibly TRBD1 (6 bases). Between the trimmed V and J ends, which lost 1 base and 0 bases, there was a span of 10 bases. This CDR3 comprises 15 residues. CDR1 GTSNPN and CDR2 SVGIG come from the germline V gene (reference sequence).

The chain couples TRBV7-6 to TRBJ2-7; 10 bases match TRBD1. The V gene's germline CDR1 is SGHVS and CDR2 FNYEAQ. This CDR3 contains 14 residues. V shed 5 bases, J shed 5 bases, and the junction held 6 bases outside the gene matches. CDR3 residues: CASSPTGGGNEQYF. In DNA, the CDR3 is TGTGCCAGCAGCCCGACAGGGGGCGGAAACGAGCAGTACTTC. The complete variable domain, with remaining parts taken from reference TRBV7-6 and TRBJ2-7, reads GAGVSQSPRYKVTKRGQDVALRCDPISGHVSLYWYRQALGQGPEFLTYFNYEAQQDKSGLPNDRFSAERPEGSISTLTIQRTEQRDSAMYRCASSPTGGGNEQYFGPGTRLTVT.

The chain recombines TRBV5-6 with TRBJ2-7, with D perhaps TRBD1 (5 bases). This CDR3 is built from 12 residues. The V and J ends lost 7 bases and 4 bases respectively, with 12 bases between them. In germline, CDR1 is SGHDT, CDR2 YYEEEE. This chain's CDR3 is CASSFDRYEQYF. The CDR3 nucleotides are TGTGCCAGCTCGTTCGACAGATACGAGCAGTACTTC.

The rearrangement links TRBV6-5 to TRBJ2-7, with 8 positions matching TRBD2. With V trimmed by 5 bases and J by 3 bases, 6 bases remained unmatched. This CDR3 is built from 14 residues. The germline CDR1 and CDR2 sequences are MNHEY and SVGAGI. The chain's CDR3 is CASSPIAGNYEQYF. The CDR3 region has the DNA TGTGCCAGCAGTCCCATAGCGGGAAACTACGAGCAGTACTTC.

This clone was seen only once. In DNA, the CDR3 is TGTGCCAGCAGGGACGACAGGGCGGGCACAGATACGCAGTATTTT. It yields the protein CASRDDRAGTDTQYF. The chain couples TRBV6-5 to TRBJ2-3; the match to TRBD1 covers 7 bases. V shed 6 bases, J shed 1 base, and the junction held 7 bases outside the gene matches. The CDR3 totals 15 residues. In germline, CDR1 is MNHEY, CDR2 SVGAGI.

The V gene is TRBV30, the J gene TRBJ2-7, with D possibly TRBD1 on 6 matching bases. The CDR3 contains 12 residues. V lost 2 bases to trimming and J lost 4 bases, with 9 bases between them. Germline CDR1 GTSNPN, CDR2 SVGIG (reference sequence). Here the CDR3 reads CAWSPTGYEQYF. CDR3 nucleotides: TGTGCCTGGAGTCCAACAGGGTACGAGCAGTACTTC.

This clone has just one count. The chain is built from TRBV11-2 and TRBJ2-7, with 8 nucleotides matching TRBD2. Germline V CDR1 and CDR2: SGHAT, FQNNGV. V shed 7 bases, J shed 6 bases, and the junction held 8 bases outside the gene matches. The CDR3 extends over 13 amino acids. CDR3 protein: CASTLGGAVEQYF. The CDR3, as DNA: TGTGCCAGCACCCTCGGGGGGGCCGTCGAGCAGTACTTC.

The chain joins TRBV4-3 to TRBJ2-3, with D possibly being TRBD1 (5 bases). The CDR3 has 16 amino acids. Trimming pared 0 bases from V and 2 bases from J, leaving 12 bases between. Germline assignment: CDR1 LGHNA and CDR2 YSLEER. CDR3: CASSQDWTMFTDTQYF. CDR3 sequence (DNA): TGCGCCAGCAGCCAAGATTGGACAATGTTCACAGATACGCAGTATTTT.

The chain couples TRBV6-5 to TRBJ2-5; a possible D gene is TRBD1 (6 bases). The DNA end lines up better with TRBJ2-7; the J call may be wrong. CDR1 and CDR2 from the germline V gene are MNHEY and SVGAGI. The CDR3 is 12 residues long. The CDR3 here is CASRQGPHEQYF. CDR3 in DNA: TGTGCCAGCAGACAGGGTCCCCACGAGCAGTACTTC.

The CDR3 sequence: CASSGGGLKGNTIYF. CDR3 nucleotides: TGTGCCAGCTCGGGGGGAGGTCTCAAGGGAAACACCATATATTTT. V usage is TRBV9 and J usage is TRBJ1-3, with a tentative D call TRBD1 (5 bases). Germline values: CDR1 SGDLS, CDR2 YYNGEE. Trimming removed 7 bases at V and 4 bases at J, with 18 bases between. This CDR3 region has 15 residues. Complete variable domain (other parts from reference TRBV9 and TRBJ1-3): DSGVTQTPKHLITATGQRVTLRCSPRSGDLSVYWYQQSLDQGLQFLIQYYNGEERAKGNILERFSAQQFPDLHSELNLSSLELGDSALYFCASSGGGLKGNTIYFGEGSWLTVV.

The chain is built from TRBV10-3 and TRBJ1-6, with 9 bases aligning to TRBD1. There are 16 residues in the CDR3. The germline gives CDR1 ENHRY, CDR2 SYGVKD. With 0 bases clipped from V and 7 bases from J, the junction kept 4 bases outside the gene matches. This CDR3 reads CAISESGTGSNSPLHF. Written as DNA, the CDR3 is TGTGCCATCAGTGAGTCGGGGACAGGGTCCAATTCACCCCTCCACTTT.

The rearrangement links TRBV7-2 to TRBJ1-2; 11 bases agree with TRBD1. This CDR3 is built from 16 residues. The ends lost 6 bases at V and 7 bases at J; junction bases unmatched: 13. Germline CDR1 and CDR2: SGHTA and FQGNSA. The DNA for the CDR3 is TGTGCCAGCAGACCACAAACGCGGACAGGGGGCAGTGGCTACACCTTC. It codes for CASRPQTRTGGSGYTF.

The V gene is TRBV6-6, the J gene TRBJ2-5; D uncertain. V lost 2 bases to trimming and J lost 5 bases, with 12 bases between them. Germline V CDR1 and CDR2: MNHNY, SVGAGI (reference sequence). CDR3 length equals 14 residues. CDR3 nucleotide sequence: TGTGCCAGCAGTTACAATTTGGGCCGGGAGACCCAGTACTTC. Encoded protein: CASSYNLGRETQYF.

The chain has TRBV4-2 and TRBJ2-3, with no clear D. V was shortened by 3 bases and J by 3 bases, with 7 bases between the two germline ends. CDR1 and CDR2 from the germline V gene are LGHNA and YNFKEQ. The CDR3 is 13 residues long. The CDR3 DNA reads TGTGCCAGCAGCCAGATTCGGACAGATACGCAGTATTTT. Its protein is CASSQIRTDTQYF.